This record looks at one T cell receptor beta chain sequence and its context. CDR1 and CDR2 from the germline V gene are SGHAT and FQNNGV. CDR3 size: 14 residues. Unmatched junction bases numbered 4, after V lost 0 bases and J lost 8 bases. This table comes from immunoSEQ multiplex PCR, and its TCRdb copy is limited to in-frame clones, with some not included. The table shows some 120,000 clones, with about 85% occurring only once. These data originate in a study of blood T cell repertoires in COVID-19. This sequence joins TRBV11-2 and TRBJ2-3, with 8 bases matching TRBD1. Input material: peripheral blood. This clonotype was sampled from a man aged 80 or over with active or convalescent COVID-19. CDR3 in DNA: TGTGCCAGCAGCTTAGAACCTACAGGGGGTACGCAGTATTTT. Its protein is CASSLEPTGGTQYF. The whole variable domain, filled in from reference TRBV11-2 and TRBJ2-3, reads EAGVAQSPRYKIIEKRQSVAFWCNPISGHATLYWYQQILGQGPKLLIQFQNNGVVDDSQLPKDRFSAERLKGVDSTLKIQPAKLEDSAVYLCASSLEPTGGTQYFGPGTRLTVL.